This TCR beta chain comes out of a study of cytomegalovirus exposure and HLA in healthy donors. Whole-study context: Early released data had 80 million or so unique TCRs, all coming from HLA-typed donors. The study, taken as a whole, reports: Follow-up analysis found HLA locus-dependent TCR association rates, highest for DRB1 and lowest for HLA-C. Reportedly, diagnosis of cytomegalovirus status by the classifier showed high specificity and sensitivity. With later analysis, a missense DCLRE1C variant became linked to TCR beta V- and J-gene trimming.

The primer mix had 60 Vbeta and 13 Jbeta primers. Produced via immunoSEQ multiplex PCR; TCRdb's table is partial and in-frame only. The profile shows under 140,000 clones, approximately 79% of them singletons. The CDR3 is 16 amino acids. V dropped 5 bases and J dropped 0 bases, with 13 bases sitting between them. Germline CDR1 reads MNHEY; CDR2 reads SMNVEV (reference sequence). A note on this clone: Its antigen is not identified.

This receptor was taken from a young man in good health and CMV-seropositive. The sample consisted of PBMCs. The V call is TRBV27, the J call TRBJ1-4; no firm D call. The CDR3 coding sequence is TGTGCCAGCAGTAACAGTGAGACCGCAACTAATGAAAAACTGTTTTTT. It translates to CASSNSETATNEKLFF.